The 21 T cell receptor beta chains given below trace back to one sample, sequenced in a study of shared clonotypes between healthy human individuals. The protocol was immunoSEQ multiplex PCR, while the TCRdb copy is restricted to in-frame clones and leaves out a portion. The data show roughly 2.1 million clones, around 93% seen once. Cells designated naive CD8 were CD45RO-negative and were positively selected for CCR7, with terminally differentiated effector memory CD45RA+ cells excluded. The material sequenced was naive CD8+ T cells from PBMCs. These receptors all stem from a man aged 18 to 30 in good health. Some clones in this sample may be carry-over from other donors' samples.

This chain links TRBV27 with TRBJ1-1, with TRBD1 identical over 7 bases. V shed 5 bases, J shed 0 bases, and the junction held 9 bases outside the gene matches. Germline CDR1 reads MNHEY; CDR2 reads SMNVEV (reference sequence). The CDR3 sequence is 16 residues long. Here the CDR3 reads CASSPSQGEMNTEAFF. The CDR3 coding sequence is TGTGCCAGCAGTCCTAGTCAGGGGGAGATGAACACTGAAGCTTTCTTT.

The V and J genes are TRBV7-9 and TRBJ2-4; possible D gene TRBD2, 5 bases. The CDR3 sequence is 15 residues long. Trimming cost V 5 bases and J 5 bases, with 16 bases left between them. Looked up from germline, CDR1 is SEHNR and CDR2 is FQNEAQ (reference sequence). DNA for the CDR3: TGTGCCAGCAGCCCCGGGGTAGCAAGCCAAAACATTCAGTACTTC. It is translated as CASSPGVASQNIQYF.

In its sample, this clone was seen once. The chain joins TRBV28 to TRBJ2-1; tentative D call: TRBD2 (5 bases). V was pared by 3 bases and J by 8 bases, with 17 bases between. Per the germline V gene, CDR1 is MDHEN and CDR2 is SYDVKM. This CDR3 region has 15 residues. In DNA, the CDR3 is TGTGCCAGCAGTTTGGCGGACTCCTTCTGGGATGAGCAGTTCTTC. It is translated as CASSLADSFWDEQFF. The full variable domain, rest sourced from reference TRBV28 and TRBJ2-1, is DVKVTQSSRYLVKRTGEKVFLECVQDMDHENMFWYRQDPGLGLRLIYFSYDVKMKEKGDIPEGYSVSREKKERFSLILESASTNQTSMYLCASSLADSFWDEQFFGPGTRLTVL.

V usage is TRBV28 and J usage is TRBJ2-1, with no clear D. CDR3 length: 13 residues. Looked up from germline, CDR1 is MDHEN and CDR2 is SYDVKM. With 8 bases removed from V and 5 bases from J, the gap between germline ends came to 13 bases. The DNA of the CDR3 is TGTGCCAGCTCCGGGCAGGTGGACAATGAGCAGTTCTTC. Translating it yields CASSGQVDNEQFF.

This clone was seen a single time. This chain joins TRBV6-1 and TRBJ1-1, with 7 bases identical to TRBD1. The germline V gene has CDR1 MNHNS and CDR2 SASEGT. This CDR3 comprises 14 residues. Trimming took 6 bases from V and 4 from J; bases not matched to a gene: 8. The CDR3 region is CASSSFRGTTEAFF. CDR3 in DNA: TGTGCCAGCAGCTCGTTCAGGGGGACCACTGAAGCTTTCTTT.

The chain couples TRBV7-9 to TRBJ1-2; D unclear. Germline CDR1 SEHNR, CDR2 FQNEAQ (reference sequence). The CDR3 covers 12 residues. The V gene lost 5 bases and the J gene lost 4 bases, with 8 bases spanning the gap. The chain's CDR3 is CASSPRGYGYTF. In DNA form, the CDR3 reads TGTGCCAGCAGCCCGCGCGGCTATGGCTACACCTTC.

CDR3 nucleotides: TGCAGCGTTGATGGGGGGCTGGAAAGAAAGACCCAGTACTTC. Amino acids: CSVDGGLERKTQYF. The V gene is TRBV29-1, the J gene TRBJ2-5; either TRBD1 or TRBD2 may fit D (6 bases each). In germline, CDR1 is SQVTM, CDR2 ANQGSEA. This CDR3 has 14 amino acids. V lost 3 bases and J 6 bases, leaving 17 bases between the germline ends.

The V and J genes are TRBV15 and TRBJ2-3, with TRBD2 matching over 11 bases. V lost 5 bases, J lost 0 bases, and 4 bases stayed unmatched. CDR3 length: 16 residues. In germline, CDR1 is LNHNV, CDR2 YYDKDF (reference sequence). The CDR3 loop reads CATSPGLAESTDTQYF. The DNA of the CDR3 is TGTGCCACCAGCCCGGGACTAGCGGAGAGCACAGATACGCAGTATTTT. Looking up the rest from reference TRBV15 and TRBJ2-3 gives the full variable domain: DAMVIQNPRYQVTQFGKPVTLSCSQTLNHNVMYWYQQKSSQAPKLLFHYYDKDFNNEADTPDNFQSRRPNTSFCFLDIRSPGLGDTAMYLCATSPGLAESTDTQYFGPGTRLTVL.

The rearrangement links TRBV7-9 to TRBJ2-3, with TRBD2 matching 8 bases. This CDR3 has 18 amino acids. Trimming took 2 bases from V and 2 from J; bases not matched to a gene: 12. Germline V gives CDR1 SEHNR, CDR2 FQNEAQ (reference sequence). The CDR3 protein is CASSLIREGPMITDTQYF. DNA for the CDR3: TGTGCCAGCAGCTTAATACGGGAGGGCCCGATGATCACAGATACGCAGTATTTT.

The chain recombines TRBV7-8 with TRBJ2-1; possible D gene TRBD2, 5 bases. Trimming took 6 bases from V and 6 from J, leaving 15 bases between them. This CDR3 is built from 14 residues. From germline, CDR1 is SGHVS and CDR2 FQNEAQ. DNA for the CDR3: TGTGCCAGCAGACCTCGAGGAGGTCTCAATGAGCAGTTCTTC. It specifies CASRPRGGLNEQFF. Together with reference TRBV7-8 and TRBJ2-1, the CDR3 gives the full variable domain: GAGVSQSPRYKVAKRGQDVALRCDPISGHVSLFWYQQALGQGPEFLTYFQNEAQLDKSGLPSDRFFAERPEGSVSTLKIQRTQQEDSAVYLCASRPRGGLNEQFFGPGTRLTVL.

This chain uses TRBV4-1 with TRBJ1-2; no clear D gene. V lost 0 bases, J lost 0 bases, and 11 bases lay in between. The CDR3 is 16 residues long. The V gene's germline CDR1 is MGHRA and CDR2 YSYEKL. CDR3 sequence: CASSQDWETTNYGYTF. CDR3 DNA: TGCGCCAGCAGCCAAGACTGGGAAACTACTAACTATGGCTACACCTTC.

This rearrangement joins TRBV9 to TRBJ2-3, with 9 positions matching TRBD2. Germline assignment: CDR1 SGDLS and CDR2 YYNGEE. CDR3 length: 16 amino acids. Losses at the gene ends were 3 bases for V and 1 base for J; bases not matched to a gene: 6. CDR3: CASSADSGGRTDTQYF. The CDR3 nucleotides are TGTGCCAGCAGCGCGGATAGCGGGGGCCGCACAGATACGCAGTATTTT.

V usage is TRBV7-2 and J usage is TRBJ2-7, with a tentative D call TRBD1 (5 bases). V was clipped by 5 bases and J by 5 bases, with 13 bases between them. The CDR3 length is 13 residues. Germline V gene lookup returns CDR1 SGHTA and CDR2 FQGNSA. The CDR3 region is CASSRRGDHEQYF. The CDR3, as DNA: TGTGCCAGCAGCCGTAGGGGTGACCACGAGCAGTACTTC.

The rearrangement joins TRBV7-3 to TRBJ1-2; TRBD1 agrees at 8 bases. With 2 bases clipped from V and 6 bases from J, the junction kept 5 bases outside the gene matches. Germline V lookup: CDR1 SGHTA, CDR2 FQGTGA. The CDR3 loop spans 14 amino acids. CDR3 coding DNA: TGTGCCAGCAGCTTATTTCCACAGGGGGATGGCTACACCTTC. It encodes CASSLFPQGDGYTF. The full variable domain, its missing parts supplied by reference TRBV7-3 and TRBJ1-2, is GAGVSQTPSNKVTEKGKYVELRCDPISGHTALYWYRQSLGQGPEFLIYFQGTGAADDSGLPNDRFFAVRPEGSVSTLKIQRTERGDSAVYLCASSLFPQGDGYTFGSGTRLTVV.

For this clone: Within the sample, other DNA sequences also encode this same CDR3. This chain joins TRBV29-1 and TRBJ2-2; tentative D call: TRBD2 (5 bases). V lost 6 bases and J 0 bases, leaving 8 bases between the germline ends. Germline V gene data show CDR1 as SQVTM and CDR2 as ANQGSEA. The CDR3 spans 13 residues. The CDR3 DNA reads as TGCAGCGTCCTAGCAGCGAACACCGGGGAGCTGTTTTTT. It codes for CSVLAANTGELFF.

The chain uses TRBV7-9 and TRBJ2-5; 8 bases match TRBD1. The junction had 8 bases not matched to a gene; V was cut back by 5 bases and J by 3 bases. Per germline, CDR1 SEHNR and CDR2 FQNEAQ (reference sequence). This CDR3 comprises 15 residues. The CDR3 reads CASSGRTGLEETQYF. CDR3 nucleotide sequence: TGTGCCAGCAGCGGACGGACAGGGTTGGAAGAGACCCAGTACTTC.

The chain employs TRBV7-3 and TRBJ2-2, with D maybe TRBD1 (6 bases). This CDR3 is 16 amino acids long. Per the germline V gene, CDR1 is SGHTA and CDR2 is FQGTGA. V was trimmed by 1 base and J by 4 bases, leaving 13 bases between them. The CDR3 DNA reads TGTGCCAGCAGCTTAAAAGGCGTAGGGGGCACCGGGGAGCTGTTTTTT. This translates into CASSLKGVGGTGELFF. Using reference TRBV7-3 and TRBJ2-2 for the parts outside the CDR3, the full variable domain is GAGVSQTPSNKVTEKGKYVELRCDPISGHTALYWYRQSLGQGPEFLIYFQGTGAADDSGLPNDRFFAVRPEGSVSTLKIQRTERGDSAVYLCASSLKGVGGTGELFFGEGSRLTVL.

The V gene is TRBV15, the J gene TRBJ1-1; D is ambiguous. Germline lookup yields CDR1 LNHNV and CDR2 YYDKDF (reference sequence). With 0 bases removed from V and 5 bases from J, the gap between germline ends came to 7 bases. This CDR3 contains 13 residues. The CDR3 bases are TGTGCCACCAGCAGAGAGAGTGAGACTGAAGCTTTCTTT. It yields the protein CATSRESETEAFF.

This clone is a singleton in its sample. This chain connects TRBV25-1 to TRBJ2-1, with a possible D match to TRBD1 (5 bases). Germline CDR1 and CDR2: MGHDK and SYGVNS. The CDR3 has 15 amino acids. V was pared by 1 base and J by 4 bases, with 11 bases between. The CDR3 spells CASSESWQGYNEQFF. CDR3 sequence (DNA): TGTGCCAGCAGTGAATCGTGGCAGGGATACAATGAGCAGTTCTTC.

The V gene is TRBV25-1, the J gene TRBJ2-3, with D possibly TRBD2 on 6 matching bases. The germline CDR1 and CDR2 sequences are MGHDK and SYGVNS. The germline V and J ends were trimmed by 3 bases and 1 base, with 17 bases remaining between them. The CDR3 extends over 17 amino acids. CDR3 coding DNA: TGTGCCAGCAGTGACCGGCGGGGCTTACCCGGCACAGATACGCAGTATTTT. Protein sequence: CASSDRRGLPGTDTQYF.

V gene TRBV28 combines with J gene TRBJ2-7; TRBD1 agrees at 7 bases. Looked up from germline, CDR1 is MDHEN and CDR2 is SYDVKM. With V trimmed by 6 bases and J by 4 bases, 6 bases remained unmatched. The CDR3 covers 13 residues. The CDR3 here is CASSPNRGYEQYF. In nucleotides, the CDR3 is TGTGCCAGCAGCCCCAACAGGGGTTACGAGCAGTACTTC.